The 25 T cell receptor beta chains reported below all come from one sample, sequenced in a study of shared clonotypes between healthy human individuals. The table came from immunoSEQ multiplex PCR; TCRdb's copy has only in-frame clones and leaves some out. The sample lists about 1,900,000 clones, about 95% occurring once. Naive CD8 cells lacked CD45RO and underwent positive selection for CCR7, leaving out terminally differentiated effector memory CD45RA+ cells. Material: naive CD8+ T cells sorted from blood. These receptor sequences come from a man aged 18 to 29 in good health.

The chain carries TRBV7-9 and TRBJ2-7; 7 nucleotides match TRBD1. J lost 2 bases, V lost 5 bases, and 15 bases had no gene match. The V gene's germline CDR1 is SEHNR and CDR2 FQNEAQ (reference sequence). CDR3 length: 17 residues. The CDR3 nucleotides are TGTGCCAGCAGCCCTATGCTGGTTGGTCAGGGGGCCTACGAGCAGTACTTC. Translating gives CASSPMLVGQGAYEQYF.

This clone appeared once. The chain has TRBV28 and TRBJ2-2; D may be TRBD1 or TRBD2 (5 bases each). Trimming cost V 6 bases and J 2 bases, with 13 bases left between them. Germline V gives CDR1 MDHEN, CDR2 SYDVKM. The CDR3 runs to 15 residues. The CDR3 is CASRYTGTNTGELFF. The CDR3 DNA is TGTGCCAGCAGATACACCGGGACCAACACCGGGGAGCTGTTTTTT.

The V gene is TRBV2, the J gene TRBJ2-1, with 10 bases fitting TRBD2. V gave up 2 bases and J gave up 1 base; unmatched junction bases: 5. CDR1 and CDR2 from the germline V gene are SNHLY and FYNNEI. The CDR3 length is 17 residues. In nucleotides, the CDR3 is TGTGCCAGCAGTGAAACTAGCGGGACCCTATCCTACAATGAGCAGTTCTTC. Its protein product is CASSETSGTLSYNEQFF.

The V gene is TRBV4-3, the J gene TRBJ2-7, with D perhaps TRBD1 (5 bases). Trimming stripped 0 bases from V and 6 bases from J, with 18 bases between. The length of the CDR3 is 16 residues. CDR1 LGHNA and CDR2 YSLEER come from the germline V gene. Here the CDR3 DNA reads TGCGCCAGCAGCCAAGATTCGCAGGGCCGAATCTTCGAGCAGTACTTC. It specifies CASSQDSQGRIFEQYF.

The chain carries TRBV19 and TRBJ1-1, with D unresolved. Germline CDR1 and CDR2: LNHDA and SQIVND (reference sequence). The CDR3 sequence is 18 residues long. V lost 5 bases, J lost 1 base, and 23 bases lay in between. CDR3 nucleotide sequence: TGTGCCAGTAGTCCCGAACCTCTGCAACGGAGACAGAACACTGAAGCTTTCTTT. It specifies CASSPEPLQRRQNTEAFF.

Points on this clone: Other DNA variants within this sample encode the same CDR3. The rearrangement uses TRBV19 and TRBJ1-2; TRBD1 might be the D (5 bases). V was clipped by 3 bases and J by 2 bases, with 7 bases between them. CDR1 and CDR2 from the germline V gene are LNHDA and SQIVND (reference sequence). This CDR3 has 13 amino acids. The DNA of the CDR3 is TGTGCCAGTAGTATGACAGCCAACTATGGCTACACCTTC. This codes for CASSMTANYGYTF. The variable domain in full, completed from reference TRBV19 and TRBJ1-2, reads DGGITQSPKYLFRKEGQNVTLSCEQNLNHDAMYWYRQDPGQGLRLIYYSQIVNDFQKGDIAEGYSVSREKKESFPLTVTSAQKNPTAFYLCASSMTANYGYTFGSGTRLTVV.

CDR3 coding DNA: TGTGCCAGCAGCGAGGACCCTGGGGCTAATGAAAAACTGTTTTTT. Amino acids: CASSEDPGANEKLFF. J is TRBJ1-4 and V is TRBV6-5; the D is unclear. V lost 6 bases to trimming and J lost 3 bases, with 14 bases between them. The CDR3 runs to 15 residues. Germline V gene data show CDR1 as MNHEY and CDR2 as SVGAGI.

The J gene is TRBJ2-7, the V gene TRBV9; unclear D gene. V shed 0 bases and J shed 2 bases, with 6 bases lying between them. The germline gives CDR1 SGDLS, CDR2 YYNGEE. The CDR3 extends over 13 amino acids. In DNA, the CDR3 is TGTGCCAGCAGCGTAGGGCCCCCCTACGAGCAGTACTTC. Translation: CASSVGPPYEQYF.

The chain couples TRBV5-8 to TRBJ2-7; D is perhaps TRBD1 or TRBD2 (5 bases each). Trimming left V 4 bases short and J 6 bases short, with 26 bases between. The germline V gene has CDR1 SGHTS and CDR2 YDEGEE. The CDR3 is 17 residues long. The CDR3 sequence: CASSPYIGAVLPSEQYF. CDR3 nucleotide sequence: TGTGCCAGCAGCCCGTATATCGGGGCGGTCCTTCCCTCCGAGCAGTACTTC. Based on the CDR3 plus reference TRBV5-8 and TRBJ2-7, the full variable domain is EAGVTQSPTHLIKTRGQQATLRCSPISGHTSVYWYQQALGLGLQFLLWYDEGEERNRGNFPPRFSGRQFPNYSSELNVNALELEDSALYLCASSPYIGAVLPSEQYFGPGTRLTVT.

This rearrangement joins TRBV29-1 to TRBJ1-4, with a possible D match to TRBD1 (5 bases). This CDR3 has 13 residues. V was cut by 7 bases and J by 7 bases, with 16 bases left in between. Looked up from germline, CDR1 is SQVTM and CDR2 is ANQGSEA. The CDR3 coding sequence is TGCAGCGCTTTGACAGTGAGCGGTGAAAAACTGTTTTTT. This encodes CSALTVSGEKLFF.

The gene calls are TRBV4-1 and TRBJ2-2; 7 nucleotides match TRBD2. The V gene end was trimmed by 1 base and the J gene end by 6 bases; junction bases not matched to a gene: 8. The CDR3 runs to 16 residues. Looked up from germline, CDR1 is MGHRA and CDR2 is YSYEKL. The CDR3 sequence is CASSQAYGEGAGELFF. The CDR3 DNA is TGCGCCAGCAGCCAAGCCTATGGGGAGGGAGCCGGGGAGCTGTTTTTT.

A note on this clone: Other nucleotide sequences from this sample produce the same CDR3. This chain links TRBV2 with TRBJ2-7, with D possibly matching TRBD1 (6 bases). Germline V gene lookup returns CDR1 SNHLY and CDR2 FYNNEI. V was clipped by 4 bases and J by 2 bases, with 6 bases between them. The CDR3 contains 12 residues. CDR3 DNA: TGTGCCAGCAGTGGGACAGCCTACGAGCAGTACTTC. Translation gives CASSGTAYEQYF.

On this clone itself: In the same sample, other DNA sequences code for this CDR3. The chain is built from TRBV28 and TRBJ2-2; possibly TRBD1 for D (6 bases). The V and J ends lost 5 bases and 1 base respectively, with 8 bases between them. Per the germline V gene, CDR1 is MDHEN and CDR2 is SYDVKM. This CDR3 comprises 14 residues. For the CDR3, the DNA is TGTGCCAGCAGTCTGACAGGGAACACCGGGGAGCTGTTTTTT. The encoded protein is CASSLTGNTGELFF.

The chain has TRBV27 and TRBJ2-1; D is possibly TRBD2 (5 bases). V was shortened by 7 bases and J by 5 bases, with 21 bases between the two germline ends. From germline, CDR1 is MNHEY and CDR2 SMNVEV (reference sequence). This CDR3 region has 16 residues. CDR3 loop: CASIRRLGFADNEQFF. The CDR3 DNA follows: TGTGCCAGCATTCGGAGGTTGGGATTTGCGGACAATGAGCAGTTCTTC.

The CDR3 here is CASSVGGIGTDTQYF. In DNA form, the CDR3 reads TGTGCCAGCAGCGTGGGGGGGATAGGCACAGATACGCAGTATTTT. The rearrangement links TRBV9 to TRBJ2-3, with 7 bases aligning to TRBD2. The CDR3 sequence is 15 residues long. Germline-derived CDR1 and CDR2 are SGDLS and YYNGEE. V lost 2 bases to trimming and J lost 1 base; unmatched junction nucleotides: 4.

This sequence joins TRBV11-2 and TRBJ2-1; 14 bases align to TRBD2. CDR3 length: 16 amino acids. The J segment lost 4 bases and the V segment lost 5 bases, leaving 4 bases of the junction unmatched. Germline V gene data show CDR1 as SGHAT and CDR2 as FQNNGV. The chain's CDR3 is CASSAGTSGGYNEQFF. For the CDR3, the DNA is TGTGCCAGCAGCGCCGGGACTAGCGGGGGATACAATGAGCAGTTCTTC.

V is TRBV2 and J is TRBJ1-5; no firm D call. The CDR3 extends over 15 amino acids. V dropped 2 bases and J dropped 1 base, with 9 bases sitting between them. From germline, CDR1 is SNHLY and CDR2 FYNNEI. In DNA form, the CDR3 reads TGTGCCAGCAGTGAATGGCCCGAGAGCAATCAGCCCCAGCATTTT. Translating gives CASSEWPESNQPQHF.

The rearrangement links TRBV19 to TRBJ2-1; D is perhaps TRBD2 (6 bases). Per germline, CDR1 LNHDA and CDR2 SQIVND (reference sequence). Trimming cost V 4 bases and J 5 bases, with 9 bases left between them. This CDR3 comprises 13 residues. CDR3 amino acids: CASSNPGDNEQFF. DNA for the CDR3: TGTGCCAGTAGTAATCCGGGGGACAATGAGCAGTTCTTC.

This rearrangement joins TRBV5-5 to TRBJ1-5; weak D call: TRBD1 (5 bases). Germline V CDR1 and CDR2: SGHKS, YYEKEE (reference sequence). Trimming removed 5 bases at V and 7 bases at J, with 10 bases between. The length of the CDR3 is 12 residues. The CDR3 loop is CASSFGGQPQHF. Written as DNA, the CDR3 is TGTGCCAGCAGTTTTGGGGGGCAGCCCCAGCATTTT.

Details on this clone: Additional DNA sequences in this sample encode the identical CDR3. The V call is TRBV6-5, the J call TRBJ1-1; 9 nucleotides match TRBD1. Per the germline V gene, CDR1 is MNHEY and CDR2 is SVGAGI. The CDR3 covers 14 residues. The V segment lost 4 bases and the J segment 1 base; nucleotides outside the gene matches: 1. CDR3 coding DNA: TGTGCCAGCAGTTGGGGACAGGGGAACACTGAAGCTTTCTTT. Amino acids: CASSWGQGNTEAFF.

On this clone: Other DNA sequences in this sample translate to the same CDR3. The chain joins TRBV9 to TRBJ1-3; no definite D call. This CDR3 has 12 amino acids. V dropped 4 bases and J dropped 0 bases, with 2 bases sitting between them. The germline V gene encodes CDR1 SGDLS and CDR2 YYNGEE. The CDR3 protein is CASSLSGNTIYF. CDR3 nucleotide sequence: TGTGCCAGCAGCCTCTCTGGAAACACCATATATTTT. The full variable domain, rest sourced from reference TRBV9 and TRBJ1-3, is DSGVTQTPKHLITATGQRVTLRCSPRSGDLSVYWYQQSLDQGLQFLIQYYNGEERAKGNILERFSAQQFPDLHSELNLSSLELGDSALYFCASSLSGNTIYFGEGSWLTVV.

The V gene is TRBV5-6, the J gene TRBJ1-2, with D hard to call. V was cut by 2 bases and J by 7 bases, with 9 bases left in between. There are 12 residues in the CDR3. Germline CDR1 and CDR2: SGHDT and YYEEEE. The DNA for the CDR3 is TGTGCCAGCAGCTTATTAGGGAGTGGCTACACCTTC. Amino acid sequence: CASSLLGSGYTF.

V and J are TRBV19 and TRBJ1-1; D is unresolved. Germline CDR1 reads LNHDA; CDR2 reads SQIVND (reference sequence). This CDR3 has 15 residues. V was cut by 3 bases and J by 3 bases, with 14 bases left in between. CDR3 loop: CASSIMGFGDTEAFF. The CDR3 region has the DNA TGTGCCAGTAGTATCATGGGGTTTGGGGACACTGAAGCTTTCTTT.

This clone was detected once. CDR3 amino acids: CASSYTGTGLGGYTF. CDR3 coding DNA: TGTGCCAGCAGTTATACCGGGACAGGGCTCGGTGGCTACACCTTC. The chain couples TRBV27 to TRBJ1-2, with TRBD1 identical over 9 bases. The CDR3 is 15 amino acids. V was clipped by 4 bases and J by 7 bases; unmatched bases: 10. The germline V gene has CDR1 MNHEY and CDR2 SMNVEV (reference sequence).

J is TRBJ2-5 and V is TRBV15, with D perhaps TRBD2 (6 bases). Trimming took off 6 bases at V and 2 bases at J, with 10 bases between the two ends. Germline V CDR1 and CDR2: LNHNV, YYDKDF (reference sequence). This CDR3 comprises 13 residues. As DNA, the CDR3 is TGTGCCACCAGGAGGAGCGGGCAAGAGACCCAGTACTTC. It specifies CATRRSGQETQYF.